Presented here are 5 T cell receptor beta chains from one specimen sequenced in a study of T-cell reconstitution after alpha-beta-depleted transplantation in children. This sample's TCRbeta library carried unique molecular identifier barcodes. In TCRdb, the PCR reads were re-called with MiXCR into one record per CDR3 protein. This sample carries around 17,000 distinct CDR3 sequences, 4.5% to 6.5% of them seen once, and the ten largest clones take 6.9%. The specimen comprised PBMCs, sampled before TCRalphabeta/CD19-depleted stem cell transplant. These receptors were obtained from a boy aged 5 to 17 with acute lymphoblastic leukemia, due to receive a stem cell transplant.

This clonotype was seen ten or more times. This chain joins TRBV7-9 and TRBJ2-1; possibly TRBD1 or TRBD2 for D (5 bases each). Trimming cost V 0 bases and J 2 bases, with 11 bases left between them. Germline CDR1 SEHNR, CDR2 FQNEAQ (reference sequence). The CDR3 consists of 16 residues. As DNA, the CDR3 is TGTGCCAGCAGCTTAGCTGGGGGTGGCGCCTACAATGAGCAGTTCTTC. Protein sequence: CASSLAGGGAYNEQFF.

Many counts were recorded for this clonotype. V is TRBV28 and J is TRBJ2-3; D possibly corresponds to TRBD1 (6 bases). V was shortened by 5 bases and J by 2 bases, with 14 bases between the two germline ends. The germline V gene has CDR1 MDHEN and CDR2 SYDVKM. There are 15 residues in the CDR3. The chain's CDR3 is CASSKQGPITDTQYF. CDR3 sequence (DNA): TGTGCCAGCAGTAAACAGGGTCCGATCACAGATACGCAGTATTTT.

The J gene is TRBJ1-1, the V gene TRBV7-2; D unresolved. The germline V gene encodes CDR1 SGHTA and CDR2 FQGNSA. Trimming left V 7 bases short and J 1 base short, with 16 bases between. The CDR3 has 15 amino acids. CDR3 protein: CASTEIHMENTEAFF. For the CDR3, the DNA is TGTGCCAGCACAGAGATACACATGGAGAACACTGAAGCTTTCTTT.

This clonotype was counted many times. The V gene is TRBV7-8, the J gene TRBJ1-5, with D possibly being TRBD1 (6 bases). The V gene lost 5 bases and the J gene lost 4 bases, with 15 bases spanning the gap. In germline, CDR1 is SGHVS, CDR2 FQNEAQ. This CDR3 region has 15 residues. Here the CDR3 DNA reads TGTGCCAGCAGCACACCAACGGGACAAAATCAGCCCCAGCATTTT. It encodes CASSTPTGQNQPQHF.

This clonotype was seen at least ten times. The DNA for the CDR3 is TGCAGCGTTGAGAGAGATGGCTACACCTTC. It translates to CSVERDGYTF. The rearrangement uses TRBV29-1 and TRBJ1-2; D unresolved. The V end was cut by 3 bases, the J end by 6 bases, with 5 bases between. The length of the CDR3 is 10 residues. CDR1 and CDR2 from the germline V gene are SQVTM and ANQGSEA.